This T cell receptor beta chain is from a study of shared clonotypes between healthy human individuals. Trimming removed 2 bases at V and 5 bases at J, with 9 bases between. In germline, CDR1 is MNHNS, CDR2 SASEGT. The CDR3 covers 13 residues. Healthy adults negative for HIV, lacking recent acute infections or vaccinations, served as donors. Assay used: immunoSEQ multiplex PCR; TCRdb lists only in-frame clones, some missing. The data show 1,500,000 or so clones, approximately 98.5% seen once. This rearrangement joins TRBV6-1 to TRBJ1-2; tentatively, D is TRBD1 (5 bases). The sequence came from a man aged 30 to 39 in good health. Sequencing input: naive CD4+ T cells sorted from blood. This sample's subset: CD45RA+ positively selected. The CDR3 sequence is CASSERGSYGYTF. CDR3 nucleotide sequence: TGTGCCAGCAGTGAACGGGGGAGTTATGGCTACACCTTC.